The clone carrying this T cell receptor (beta chain) appeared many times. Its antigen is as yet unknown. J gave up 7 bases and V 0 bases, and 9 bases lay outside the gene matches. Per germline, CDR1 SGHDT and CDR2 YYEEEE. The CDR3 consists of 17 residues. This sample stems from a study of read filtering for tumor transcriptome and immune sequencing. As for the study in general: Patients were 17 to 20 male and 11 to 15 female, mean age 65.9 years, range about 47 to 85. DNase treatment preceded whole-transcriptome library preparation. IR-seq gave about 3.5 to 11 million TCR reads per sample; RNA-seq gave roughly 80 to 1,300. Broader study findings: Sorted CD138-negative bone marrow cells were not purified T cells.

The library was built from about 400 ng RNA with molecular barcoded adaptors for alpha/delta and beta/gamma chains. Via MiXCR, TCRdb re-called the reads, giving one row per CDR3 protein. The sample has 30,000 to 45,000 distinct CDR3 sequences; about an eighth are singletons. V is TRBV5-6 and J is TRBJ2-1, with 11 bases aligning to TRBD2. Material: a population of CD138-negative cells sorted from bone marrow. The receptor was derived from a donor aged 40 or over with multiple myeloma. The CDR3: CASSLALAGGPLNEQFF. Written as DNA, the CDR3 is TGTGCCAGCAGCTTGGCTTTAGCGGGAGGGCCTTTAAATGAGCAGTTCTTC.